This T cell receptor (beta chain) was found in a study of Tregs in tolerant kidney transplant recipients. Unstimulated regulatory T cells (CD4+CD25+CD127-), CD4+CD25- non-regulatory cells, CD4 and CD8 cells were FACS-sorted from thawed PBMCs. Data came from immunoSEQ multiplex PCR; TCRdb stores just in-frame clones and leaves some out. The data contain tens of thousands of clones, around 83% of them singletons. Trimming left V 7 bases short and J 2 bases short, with 11 bases between. The CDR3 contains 12 residues. The germline V gene encodes CDR1 SQVTM and CDR2 ANQGSEA. The chain uses TRBV29-1 and TRBJ1-2, with D perhaps TRBD1 (5 bases). This TCR came from a human donor in good health. Material: CD4+ T cells from blood. CDR3 coding DNA: TGCAGCGCCTCGACAGCCAACTATGGCTACACCTTC. Residues: CSASTANYGYTF.